What follows are 18 T cell receptor beta chains derived from one specimen sequenced in a study of control samples from healthy donors and cancer patients. Profiling relied on immunoSEQ multiplex PCR, and the TCRdb table lists in-frame clones only, not all of them. The sample carries some 150,000 clones, about 89% recorded once. The sequencing sample was made of blood. These receptors all come from a man younger than 30 in good health.

The gene calls are TRBV18 and TRBJ2-1; 8 bases agree with TRBD2. Trimming at V came to 1 base and at J to 5 bases, leaving 7 bases not matched to a gene. Germline assignment: CDR1 KGHSH and CDR2 LQKENI. The CDR3 is 16 amino acids. CDR3 nucleotide sequence: TGTGCCAGCTCACCACAACAACTAGCGGCTGACAATGAGCAGTTCTTC. Residues: CASSPQQLAADNEQFF.

The chain uses TRBV19 and TRBJ2-2; D gene unclear. The V gene's germline CDR1 is LNHDA and CDR2 SQIVND (reference sequence). This CDR3 contains 14 residues. Trimming shortened V by 3 bases and J by 1 base, and 6 bases separated the two germline ends. Written as DNA, the CDR3 is TGTGCCAGTAGTATTAGACAGAACACCGGGGAGCTGTTTTTT. Translation gives CASSIRQNTGELFF.

The chain is built from TRBV27 and TRBJ1-5; possibly TRBD1 for D (5 bases). The germline CDR1 and CDR2 sequences are MNHEY and SMNVEV (reference sequence). Between the trimmed V and J ends, which lost 3 bases and 3 bases, there was a span of 12 bases. The CDR3 covers 15 residues. CDR3: CASSLMRGDNQPQHF. DNA of the CDR3: TGTGCCAGCAGTTTGATGAGAGGGGACAATCAGCCCCAGCATTTT.

The rearrangement joins TRBV5-1 to TRBJ1-3; D gene ambiguous. This CDR3 spans 16 amino acids. Per the germline V gene, CDR1 is SGHRS and CDR2 is YFSETQ. V was trimmed by 4 bases and J by 2 bases, leaving 16 bases between them. The DNA of the CDR3 is TGCGCCAGCAGCCCATCTTCGTCCGGGGCTGGAAACACCATATATTTT. Amino acid sequence: CASSPSSSGAGNTIYF.

Here the CDR3 DNA reads TGTGCCAGCAGCTCCCCCGGGACAGGGGCGGGAGAGACCCAGTACTTC. Its translation is CASSSPGTGAGETQYF. This chain connects TRBV7-6 to TRBJ2-5; 10 nucleotides match TRBD1. V lost 4 bases and J lost 4; bases outside the gene matches: 9. CDR1 is SGHVS, CDR2 FNYEAQ, per germline. The CDR3 has 16 residues.

V usage is TRBV6-6 and J usage is TRBJ1-5, with D tentatively TRBD1 (6 bases). Germline V gene sequence: CDR1 MNHNY, CDR2 SVGAGI (reference sequence). CDR3 length: 12 amino acids. Trimming took off 6 bases at V and 4 bases at J, with 7 bases between the two ends. For the CDR3, the DNA is TGTGCCAGCAGACAGGGAAATCAGCCCCAGCATTTT. This translates into CASRQGNQPQHF.

J is TRBJ2-7 and V is TRBV5-1; D may match TRBD1 or TRBD2 (5 bases each). The CDR3 extends over 15 amino acids. Germline V gene lookup returns CDR1 SGHRS and CDR2 YFSETQ. V was pared by 4 bases and J by 2 bases, with 16 bases between. In DNA, the CDR3 is TGCGCCAGCAGCGACCGGGACCCGAAAGCCTACGAGCAGTACTTC. Its translation: CASSDRDPKAYEQYF.

This sequence joins TRBV2 and TRBJ1-1, with D uncertain. Germline V CDR1 and CDR2: SNHLY, FYNNEI. Trimming pared 7 bases from V and 1 base from J, leaving 10 bases between. CDR3 length equals 13 residues. The CDR3 sequence: CASMAGRNTEAFF. The DNA of the CDR3 is TGTGCCAGCATGGCAGGTCGGAACACTGAAGCTTTCTTT.

This clone appeared a single time. V is TRBV5-1 and J is TRBJ1-1; D is unresolved. V was cut by 0 bases and J by 6 bases, with 18 bases left in between. The CDR3 totals 16 residues. Germline CDR1 and CDR2: SGHRS and YFSETQ. For the CDR3, the DNA is TGCGCCAGCAGCTTGGCGGAAAGTCTTGCCGGATCTGAAGCTTTCTTT. Its translation: CASSLAESLAGSEAFF.

This rearrangement joins TRBV5-1 to TRBJ1-2; 10 bases are a match to TRBD1. The CDR3 runs to 16 residues. The germline gives CDR1 SGHRS, CDR2 YFSETQ. The V gene end was trimmed by 2 bases and the J gene end by 0 bases; junction bases not matched to a gene: 4. CDR3 nucleotide sequence: TGCGCCAGCAGCTTTGACAGGGGGCAAGCTAACTATGGCTACACCTTC. Translating gives CASSFDRGQANYGYTF.

The gene calls are TRBV4-3 and TRBJ1-5; 8 bases align to TRBD1. This CDR3 spans 17 amino acids. Germline V gene data show CDR1 as LGHNA and CDR2 as YSLEER. Losses at the gene ends were 0 bases for V and 5 bases for J; bases not matched to a gene: 9. CDR3: CASSQDSRTGPDQPQHF. The CDR3 DNA follows: TGCGCCAGCAGCCAAGATTCCAGGACAGGGCCGGATCAGCCCCAGCATTTT.

V gene TRBV28 combines with J gene TRBJ2-2; 10 bases are a match to TRBD2. Trimming removed 2 bases from V and 2 bases from J; junction bases left unmatched: 2. The CDR3 is 16 amino acids. Germline CDR1 MDHEN, CDR2 SYDVKM. The CDR3 bases are TGTGCCAGCAGTTTACTAGCGGGGGCAAACACCGGGGAGCTGTTTTTT. Its translation is CASSLLAGANTGELFF.

This chain joins TRBV3-1 (or the pseudogene TRBV3-2) and TRBJ1-4; D is possibly TRBD1 (5 bases). V lost 4 bases and J 8 bases, leaving 26 bases between the germline ends. The CDR3 loop spans 18 amino acids. Germline V lookup: CDR1 LGHDT, CDR2 YNNKEL (reference sequence). The chain's CDR3 is CASSPLQGSLDRIEKLFF. CDR3 nucleotides: TGTGCCAGCAGCCCTCTCCAGGGCAGCCTCGATCGAATCGAAAAACTGTTTTTT.

The V call is TRBV6-5, the J call TRBJ1-1; D uncertain. Trimming cost V 3 bases and J 5 bases, with 13 bases left between them. The length of the CDR3 is 14 residues. Germline V lookup: CDR1 MNHEY, CDR2 SVGAGI. The CDR3 nucleotides read TGTGCCAGCAGTTATCTTGGTGGAGGAACTGAAGCTTTCTTT. This translates into CASSYLGGGTEAFF.

The rearrangement uses TRBV6-6 and TRBJ2-2; 9 bases are shared with TRBD1. Losses at the gene ends were 6 bases for V and 2 bases for J; bases not matched to a gene: 4. CDR1 and CDR2 (germline): MNHNY, SVGAGI (reference sequence). The CDR3 runs to 15 residues. The CDR3, as DNA: TGTGCCAGCAGGTACAGGGGGCATAACACCGGGGAGCTGTTTTTT. It encodes CASRYRGHNTGELFF.

The chain carries TRBV10-3 and TRBJ2-4, with unresolved D. The ends were cut back, 0 bases at V and 0 bases at J, with 12 bases in the middle. Per germline, CDR1 ENHRY and CDR2 SYGVKD. This CDR3 region has 17 residues. The CDR3 sequence is CAISESRTLVAKNIQYF. Written as DNA, the CDR3 is TGTGCCATCAGTGAGTCCAGGACCCTGGTAGCCAAAAACATTCAGTACTTC.

The genes are TRBV28 and TRBJ2-7; maybe TRBD2 (5 bases). The CDR3 has 16 amino acids. The germline V and J ends were trimmed by 7 bases and 1 base, with 20 bases remaining between them. The germline CDR1 and CDR2 sequences are MDHEN and SYDVKM. CDR3 DNA: TGTGCCAGCACTCCTTCATCAGCGCGAGGGTCCTACGAGCAGTACTTC. It specifies CASTPSSARGSYEQYF.

The rearrangement joins TRBV27 to TRBJ2-7; TRBD1 aligns across 10 bases. CDR3 length equals 16 residues. Germline V gene data show CDR1 as MNHEY and CDR2 as SMNVEV (reference sequence). J lost 5 bases, V lost 1 base, and 8 bases had no gene match. The CDR3 nucleotides are TGTGCCAGCAGTTTATGGGGACAGGGGAGTCTGAACGAGCAGTACTTC. Protein: CASSLWGQGSLNEQYF.